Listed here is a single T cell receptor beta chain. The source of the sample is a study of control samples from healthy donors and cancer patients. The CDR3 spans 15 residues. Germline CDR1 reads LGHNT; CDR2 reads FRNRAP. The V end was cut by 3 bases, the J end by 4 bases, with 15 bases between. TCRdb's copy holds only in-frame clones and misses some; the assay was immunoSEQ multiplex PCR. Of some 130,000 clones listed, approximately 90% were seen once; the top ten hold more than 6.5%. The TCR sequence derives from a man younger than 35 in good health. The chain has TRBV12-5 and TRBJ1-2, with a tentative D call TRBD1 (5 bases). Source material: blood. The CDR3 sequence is CASGFPRVKGYGYTF. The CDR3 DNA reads TGTGCTAGTGGTTTTCCCAGGGTGAAGGGCTATGGCTACACCTTC. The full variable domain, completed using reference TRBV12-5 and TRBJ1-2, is DARVTQTPRHKVTEMGQEVTMRCQPILGHNTVFWYRQTMMQGLELLAYFRNRAPLDDSGMPKDRFSAEMPDATLATLKIQPSEPRDSAVYFCASGFPRVKGYGYTFGSGTRLTVV.